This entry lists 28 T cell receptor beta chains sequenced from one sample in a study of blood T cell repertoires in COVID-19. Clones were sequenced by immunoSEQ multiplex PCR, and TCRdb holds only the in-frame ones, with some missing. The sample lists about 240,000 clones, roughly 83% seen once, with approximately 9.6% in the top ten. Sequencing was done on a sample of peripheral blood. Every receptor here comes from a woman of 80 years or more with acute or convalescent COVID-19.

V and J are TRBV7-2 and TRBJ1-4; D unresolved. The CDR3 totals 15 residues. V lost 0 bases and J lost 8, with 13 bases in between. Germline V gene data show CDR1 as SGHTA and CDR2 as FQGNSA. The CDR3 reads CASSLAGGVHEKLFF. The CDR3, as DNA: TGTGCCAGCAGCTTAGCGGGCGGGGTGCACGAAAAACTGTTTTTT.

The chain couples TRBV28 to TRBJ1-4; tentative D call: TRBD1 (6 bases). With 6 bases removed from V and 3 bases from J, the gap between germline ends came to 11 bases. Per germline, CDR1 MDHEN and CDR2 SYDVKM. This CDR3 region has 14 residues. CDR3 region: CASRQGSSNEKLFF. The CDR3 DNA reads TGTGCCAGCAGGCAGGGGTCGTCTAATGAAAAACTGTTTTTT. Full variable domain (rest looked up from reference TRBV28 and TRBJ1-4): DVKVTQSSRYLVKRTGEKVFLECVQDMDHENMFWYRQDPGLGLRLIYFSYDVKMKEKGDIPEGYSVSREKKERFSLILESASTNQTSMYLCASRQGSSNEKLFFGSGTQLSVL.

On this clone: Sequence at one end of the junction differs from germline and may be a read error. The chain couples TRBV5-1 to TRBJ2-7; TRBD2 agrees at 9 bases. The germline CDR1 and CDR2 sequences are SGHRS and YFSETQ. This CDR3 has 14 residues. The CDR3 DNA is TGCGCCAGCAGCTTGGCGGCTAGCGGGGCCGTCGAGGACTTC. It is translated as CASSLAASGAVEDF.

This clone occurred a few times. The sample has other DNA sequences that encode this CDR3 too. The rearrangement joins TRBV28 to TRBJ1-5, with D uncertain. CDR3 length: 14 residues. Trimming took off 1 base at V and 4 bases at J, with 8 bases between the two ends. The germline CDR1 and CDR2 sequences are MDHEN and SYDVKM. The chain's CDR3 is CASSLSGGNQPQHF. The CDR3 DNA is TGTGCCAGCAGTTTATCGGGTGGAAATCAGCCCCAGCATTTT.

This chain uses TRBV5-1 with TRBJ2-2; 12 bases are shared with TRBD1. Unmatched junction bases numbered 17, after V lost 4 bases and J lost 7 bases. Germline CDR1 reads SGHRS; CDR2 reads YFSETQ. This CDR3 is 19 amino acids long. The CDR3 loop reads CASSLDRPGTGGSGGELFF. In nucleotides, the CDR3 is TGCGCCAGCAGCCTGGATCGACCCGGGACAGGGGGCTCGGGCGGGGAGCTGTTTTTT. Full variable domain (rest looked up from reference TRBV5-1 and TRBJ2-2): KAGVTQTPRYLIKTRGQQVTLSCSPISGHRSVSWYQQTPGQGLQFLFEYFSETQRNKGNFPGRFSGRQFSNSRSEMNVSTLELGDSALYLCASSLDRPGTGGSGGELFFGEGSRLTVL.

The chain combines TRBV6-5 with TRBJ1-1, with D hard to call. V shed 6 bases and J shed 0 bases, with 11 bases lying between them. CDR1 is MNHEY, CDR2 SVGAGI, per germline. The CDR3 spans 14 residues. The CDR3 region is CASSVTSMNTEAFF. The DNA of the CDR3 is TGTGCCAGCAGCGTTACATCCATGAACACTGAAGCTTTCTTT.

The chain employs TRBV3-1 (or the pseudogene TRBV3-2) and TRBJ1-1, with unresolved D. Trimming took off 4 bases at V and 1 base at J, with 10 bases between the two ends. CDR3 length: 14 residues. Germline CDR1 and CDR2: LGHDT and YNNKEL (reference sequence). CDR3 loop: CASSPLRGNTEAFF. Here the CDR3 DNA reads TGTGCCAGCAGCCCCCTCCGGGGGAACACTGAAGCTTTCTTT.

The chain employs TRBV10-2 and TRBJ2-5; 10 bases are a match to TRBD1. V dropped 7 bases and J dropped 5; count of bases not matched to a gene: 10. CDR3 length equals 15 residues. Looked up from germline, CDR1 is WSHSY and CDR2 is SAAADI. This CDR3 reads CASNRGTGDGETQYF. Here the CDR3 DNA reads TGCGCCAGCAACCGAGGGACAGGGGACGGCGAGACCCAGTACTTC.

For the CDR3, the DNA is TGTGCCAGCAGTTCCTCAGGGACTAACACCTACGAGCAGTACTTC. Its translation: CASSSSGTNTYEQYF. V usage is TRBV27 and J usage is TRBJ2-7; 7 positions match TRBD2. Germline V lookup: CDR1 MNHEY, CDR2 SMNVEV (reference sequence). This CDR3 comprises 15 residues. The V segment lost 4 bases and the J segment 2 bases; nucleotides outside the gene matches: 8.

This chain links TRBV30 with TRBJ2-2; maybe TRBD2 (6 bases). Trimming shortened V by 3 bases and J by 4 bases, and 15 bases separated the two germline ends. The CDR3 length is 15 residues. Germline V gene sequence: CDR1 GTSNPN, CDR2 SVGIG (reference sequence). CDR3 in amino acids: CAWRGGGLGTGELFF. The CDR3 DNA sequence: TGTGCCTGGAGGGGAGGAGGGCTGGGCACCGGGGAGCTGTTTTTT. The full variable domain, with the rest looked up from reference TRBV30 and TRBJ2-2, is SQTIHQWPATLVQPVGSPLSLECTVEGTSNPNLYWYRQAAGRGLQLLFYSVGIGQISSEVPQNLSASRPQDRQFILSSKKLLLSDSGFYLCAWRGGGLGTGELFFGEGSRLTVL.

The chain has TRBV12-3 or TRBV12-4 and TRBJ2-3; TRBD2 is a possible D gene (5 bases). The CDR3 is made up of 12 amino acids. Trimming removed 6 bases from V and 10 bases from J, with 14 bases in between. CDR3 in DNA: TGTGCCAGCAGCCTGGACCCGGGGTCGCAGTATTTT. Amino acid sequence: CASSLDPGSQYF.

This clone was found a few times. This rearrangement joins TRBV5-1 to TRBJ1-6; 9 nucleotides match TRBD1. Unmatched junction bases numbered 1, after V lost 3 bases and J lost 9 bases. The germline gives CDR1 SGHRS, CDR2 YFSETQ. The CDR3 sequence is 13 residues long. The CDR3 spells CASSWDRVSPLHF. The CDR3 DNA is TGCGCCAGCAGCTGGGACAGGGTTTCACCCCTCCACTTT.

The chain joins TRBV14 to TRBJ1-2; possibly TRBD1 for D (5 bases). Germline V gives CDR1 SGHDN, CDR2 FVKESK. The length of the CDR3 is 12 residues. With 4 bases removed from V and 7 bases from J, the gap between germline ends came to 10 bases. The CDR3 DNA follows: TGTGCCAGCAGCCGATATAGGGGTGGCTACACCTTC. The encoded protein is CASSRYRGGYTF. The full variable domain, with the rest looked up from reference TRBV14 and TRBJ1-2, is EAGVTQFPSHSVIEKGQTVTLRCDPISGHDNLYWYRRVMGKEIKFLLHFVKESKQDESGMPNNRFLAERTGGTYSTLKVQPAELEDSGVYFCASSRYRGGYTFGSGTRLTVV.

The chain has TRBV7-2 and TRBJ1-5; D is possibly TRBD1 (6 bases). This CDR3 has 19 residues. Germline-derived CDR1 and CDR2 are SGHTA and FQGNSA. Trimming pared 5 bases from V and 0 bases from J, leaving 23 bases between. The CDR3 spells CASSKLYGTQDYSNQPQHF. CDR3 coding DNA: TGTGCCAGCAGCAAGTTATACGGGACACAAGATTATAGCAATCAGCCCCAGCATTTT.

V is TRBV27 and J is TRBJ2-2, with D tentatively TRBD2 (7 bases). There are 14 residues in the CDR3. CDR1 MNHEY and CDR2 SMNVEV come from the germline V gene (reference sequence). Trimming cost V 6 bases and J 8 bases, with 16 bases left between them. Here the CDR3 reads CASRDTGRGGELFF. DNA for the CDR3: TGTGCCAGCAGGGATACAGGGCGGGGGGGGGAGCTGTTTTTT.

The CDR3 DNA is TGTGCCAGCAGCCCGGGACAGGCTAACACTGAAGCTTTCTTT. Protein sequence: CASSPGQANTEAFF. This chain links TRBV3-1 (or the pseudogene TRBV3-2) with TRBJ1-1; 8 nucleotides match TRBD1. V lost 4 bases to trimming and J lost 2 bases; unmatched junction nucleotides: 3. Germline V CDR1 and CDR2: LGHDT, YNNKEL (reference sequence). This CDR3 contains 14 residues.

CDR3 bases: TGTGCCAGCACAAGGGGACAGTACACAGATACGCAGTATTTT. Amino acids: CASTRGQYTDTQYF. The genes are TRBV6-5 and TRBJ2-3, with 7 nucleotides matching TRBD1. The V gene's germline CDR1 is MNHEY and CDR2 SVGAGI. The CDR3 has 14 residues. Losses at the gene ends were 7 bases for V and 2 bases for J; bases not matched to a gene: 6.

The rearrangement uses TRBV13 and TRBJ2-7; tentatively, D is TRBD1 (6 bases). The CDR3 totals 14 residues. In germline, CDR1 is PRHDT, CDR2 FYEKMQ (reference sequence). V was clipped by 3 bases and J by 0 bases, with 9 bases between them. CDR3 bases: TGTGCCAGCAGCTTTGGACAGTCCTCCTACGAGCAGTACTTC. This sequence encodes CASSFGQSSYEQYF.

CDR3 in amino acids: CASSPGQVENSPLHF. CDR3 in DNA: TGTGCCAGCTCACCAGGACAGGTCGAAAATTCACCCCTCCACTTT. The chain is built from TRBV18 and TRBJ1-6; 7 nucleotides agree with TRBD1. CDR3 size: 15 residues. Trimming took 2 bases from V and 7 from J; bases not matched to a gene: 5. CDR1 is KGHSH and CDR2 is LQKENI in the germline V gene.

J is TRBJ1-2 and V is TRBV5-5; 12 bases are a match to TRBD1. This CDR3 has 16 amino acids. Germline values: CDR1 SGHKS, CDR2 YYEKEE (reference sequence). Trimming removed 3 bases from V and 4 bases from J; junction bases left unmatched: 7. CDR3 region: CASSSPGQGAGYGYTF. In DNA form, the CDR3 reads TGTGCCAGCAGCTCCCCGGGACAGGGGGCAGGCTATGGCTACACCTTC.

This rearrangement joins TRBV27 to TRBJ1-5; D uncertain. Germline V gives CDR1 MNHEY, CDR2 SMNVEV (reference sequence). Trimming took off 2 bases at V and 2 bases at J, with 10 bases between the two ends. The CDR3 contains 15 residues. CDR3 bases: TGTGCCAGCAGTTTAACTCTCCCGGGCAATCAGCCCCAGCATTTT. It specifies CASSLTLPGNQPQHF.

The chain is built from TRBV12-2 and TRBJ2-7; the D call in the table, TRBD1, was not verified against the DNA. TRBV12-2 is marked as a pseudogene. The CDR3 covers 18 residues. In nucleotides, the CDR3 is TGTGCAAGTCGCTTATTCAGGATACAGGGAAGAGGGACCTACGAGCAGTACTTC. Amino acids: CASRLFRIQGRGTYEQYF.

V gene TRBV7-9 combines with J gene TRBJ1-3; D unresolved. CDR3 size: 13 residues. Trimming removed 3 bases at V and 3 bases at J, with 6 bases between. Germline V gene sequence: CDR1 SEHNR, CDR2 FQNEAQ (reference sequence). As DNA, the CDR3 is TGTGCCAGCAGCTTCGAGAGTGGAAACACCATATATTTT. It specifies CASSFESGNTIYF.

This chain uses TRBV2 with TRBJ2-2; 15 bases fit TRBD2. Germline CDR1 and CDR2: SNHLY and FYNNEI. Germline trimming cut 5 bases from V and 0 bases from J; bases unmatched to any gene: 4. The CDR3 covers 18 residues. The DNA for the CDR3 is TGTGCCAGCAGTCCCGGGACTAGCGGGGGGTCGAACACCGGGGAGCTGTTTTTT. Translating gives CASSPGTSGGSNTGELFF.

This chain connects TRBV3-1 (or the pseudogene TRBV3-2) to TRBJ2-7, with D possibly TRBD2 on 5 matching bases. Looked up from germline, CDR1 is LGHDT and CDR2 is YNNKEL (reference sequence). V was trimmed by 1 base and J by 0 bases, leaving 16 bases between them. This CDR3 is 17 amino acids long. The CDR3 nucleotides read TGTGCCAGCAGCCAAGGAAGGTGGCGGGCCTTCTCCTACGAGCAGTACTTC. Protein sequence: CASSQGRWRAFSYEQYF.

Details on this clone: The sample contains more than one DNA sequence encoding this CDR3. CDR3 residues: CASSQGTVNQPQHF. CDR3 nucleotides: TGTGCCAGCAGCCAAGGGACAGTAAATCAGCCCCAGCATTTT. The J gene is TRBJ1-5, the V gene TRBV3-1 (or the pseudogene TRBV3-2), with D possibly being TRBD1 (6 bases). This CDR3 comprises 14 residues. V dropped 1 base and J dropped 4 bases, with 8 bases sitting between them. Germline CDR1 reads LGHDT; CDR2 reads YNNKEL (reference sequence).

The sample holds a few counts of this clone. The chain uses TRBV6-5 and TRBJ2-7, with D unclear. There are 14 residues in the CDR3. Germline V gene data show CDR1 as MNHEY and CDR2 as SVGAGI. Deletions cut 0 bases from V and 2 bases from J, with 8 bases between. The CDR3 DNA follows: TGTGCCAGCAGTTACTCTGTCCAGGCCTACGAGCAGTACTTC. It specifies CASSYSVQAYEQYF.

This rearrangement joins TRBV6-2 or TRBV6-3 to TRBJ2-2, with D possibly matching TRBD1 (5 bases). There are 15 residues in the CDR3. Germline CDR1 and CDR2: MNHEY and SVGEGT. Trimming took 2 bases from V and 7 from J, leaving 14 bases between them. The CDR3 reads CASSYLPPGYGELFF. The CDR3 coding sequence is TGTGCCAGCAGTTACCTCCCACCAGGGTACGGGGAGCTGTTTTTT.